This T cell receptor (beta chain) comes out of a study of T-cell memory formation after mild COVID-19. Each CDR3 protein gets one entry after TCRdb re-called the 5' RACE reads with MiXCR. The repertoire holds 250,000 to 350,000 distinct CDR3 sequences, 19% seen once, with roughly 21% in the top ten. General study findings and limits: Clones shrinking from day 15 to 85 showed even CD4/CD8 mixes; later expanders tilted CD4+. Most CD4+ clones that shrank were in CM and EM, while CD8+ ones turned up in EMRA.

In regard to this clonotype: Its specificity is unknown.

The source of this sequence is a man between 18 and 29 years old who had mild COVID-19 (a few samples of this study predate the infection). Cell type and time point are not known. The sample comprised PBMCs or a T cell subset sorted from them (not recorded which).

Here the CDR3 DNA reads TGTGCCAGCAGCTTATGGGGGGTCGGGTCTGGGGCCAACGTCCTGACTTTC. Its protein product is CASSLWGVGSGANVLTF. The chain couples TRBV7-2 to TRBJ2-6; TRBD2 might be the D (6 bases). The CDR3 covers 17 residues. V dropped 2 bases and J dropped 1 base, with 12 bases sitting between them. Germline assignment: CDR1 SGHTA and CDR2 FQGNSA.